The present entry profiles one T cell receptor beta chain with its context. As yet, its antigen is unknown. The sample originates from a study of CD8 T cells in ankylosing spondylitis. TCRdb ran MiXCR on the 5' RACE reads and lists one entry per CDR3 protein. Of 250,000 to 350,000 distinct CDR3 sequences listed, around 20% are singletons. Study results and caveats: Reportedly, matched ankylosing spondylitis synovial fluid was significantly enriched for disease-linked clones.

This CDR3 region has 13 residues. J was trimmed by 1 base and V by 4 bases; bases with no gene match: 3. Germline CDR1 reads SQVTM; CDR2 reads ANQGSEA. This receptor was taken from a male donor with ankylosing spondylitis or in good health (not recorded which). V is TRBV29-1 and J is TRBJ1-2, with TRBD1 matching 7 bases. Material for sequencing was blood, either unsorted or a sorted T cell fraction (not recorded which). The CDR3 DNA reads TGCAGCGTTGCCTGGGACAGTAACTATGGCTACACCTTC. It translates to CSVAWDSNYGYTF. The complete variable domain, with remaining parts taken from reference TRBV29-1 and TRBJ1-2, reads SAVISQKPSRDICQRGTSLTIQCQVDSQVTMMFWYRQQPGQSLTLIATANQGSEATYESGFVIDKFPISRPNLTFSTLTVSNMSPEDSSIYLCSVAWDSNYGYTFGSGTRLTVV.